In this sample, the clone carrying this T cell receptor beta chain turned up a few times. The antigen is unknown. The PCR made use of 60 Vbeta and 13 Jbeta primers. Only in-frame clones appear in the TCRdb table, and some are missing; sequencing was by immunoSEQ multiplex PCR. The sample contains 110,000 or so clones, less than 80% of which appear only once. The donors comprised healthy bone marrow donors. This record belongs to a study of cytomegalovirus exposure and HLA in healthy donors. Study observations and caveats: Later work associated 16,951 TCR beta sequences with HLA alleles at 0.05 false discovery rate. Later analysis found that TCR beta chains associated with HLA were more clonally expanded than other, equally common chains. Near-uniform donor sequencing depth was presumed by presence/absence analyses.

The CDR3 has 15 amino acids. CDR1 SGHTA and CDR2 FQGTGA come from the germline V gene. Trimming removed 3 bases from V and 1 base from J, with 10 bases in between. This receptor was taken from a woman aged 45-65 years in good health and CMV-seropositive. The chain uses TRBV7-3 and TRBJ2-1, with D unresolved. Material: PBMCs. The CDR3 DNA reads TGTGCCAGCAGCTTGGGTGAGAGGTCCTACAATGAGCAGTTCTTC. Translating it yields CASSLGERSYNEQFF. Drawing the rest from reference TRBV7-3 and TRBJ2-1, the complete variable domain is GAGVSQTPSNKVTEKGKYVELRCDPISGHTALYWYRQSLGQGPEFLIYFQGTGAADDSGLPNDRFFAVRPEGSVSTLKIQRTERGDSAVYLCASSLGERSYNEQFFGPGTRLTVL.